This TCR beta chain was recorded in a study of cytomegalovirus exposure and HLA in healthy donors. Whole-study results and caveats: Presence/absence analyses assumed roughly uniform sequencing depth across donors, which may not hold. Prior analysis indicated that the majority of TCR beta V segments exhibited productivity approximately 90% or approximately 30% of the time. Later on, an analysis found that several of the most significant clusters appeared to be linked to common viral pathogens, which included parvovirus B19.

The germline V gene encodes CDR1 SGHTA and CDR2 FQGNSA. J lost 7 bases, V lost 1 base, and 5 bases had no gene match. The CDR3 has 15 amino acids. A note on this clone: Antigen specificity is unknown.

PCR amplification relied on 60 Vbeta primers (plus 13 Jbeta primers). The data were produced by immunoSEQ multiplex PCR, yet TCRdb's version contains in-frame clones alone and is incomplete. The sample includes about 180,000 clones, about 81% seen only once; the top ten take 1.5%. Source material: PBMCs. The receptor comes from a man between 40 and 49 years old in good health and CMV-seronegative. The chain recombines TRBV7-2 with TRBJ2-1, with TRBD2 matching over 9 bases. CDR3 DNA sequence: TGTGCCAGCAGCTTAGTGGTTAGCGGGGGTAATGAGCAGTTCTTC. Protein sequence: CASSLVVSGGNEQFF.